A single T cell receptor (beta chain) is shown here with its context. This sample is part of a study of radiotherapy plus CTLA-4 blockade in lung cancer. Trimming cost V 0 bases and J 1 base, with 15 bases left between them. The CDR3 is made up of 17 amino acids. Looked up from germline, CDR1 is WSHSY and CDR2 is SAAADI. Only in-frame clones appear in the TCRdb table, and some are missing; sequencing was by immunoSEQ multiplex PCR. The sample lists 50,000 to 70,000 clones, around 80% occurring once. The V gene is TRBV10-2, the J gene TRBJ2-5; perhaps TRBD2 as D (7 bases). The receptor's source is a human donor with non-small cell lung cancer whose response to radiotherapy plus ipilimumab could not be evaluated. Sample: peripheral blood, taken from a patient treated with radiotherapy plus ipilimumab. The CDR3 DNA reads as TGCGCCAGCAGTGAGTCGAAGGGGGGAGGGCCCCAAGAGACCCAGTACTTC. It specifies CASSESKGGGPQETQYF.